This TCR beta chain originates from a study of Tregs in tolerant kidney transplant recipients. Unstimulated Tregs (CD4+CD25+CD127-) and CD4+CD25- non-Tregs were sorted from PBMCs. The assay was immunoSEQ multiplex PCR, and TCRdb's table has in-frame clones only and misses some. In the table there are approximately 99,000 clones, nearly 90% of which are singletons. The germline CDR1 and CDR2 sequences are SGDLS and YYNGEE. V lost 5 bases and J lost 2; bases outside the gene matches: 7. The CDR3 has 15 residues. The rearrangement uses TRBV9 and TRBJ2-1; 7 nucleotides align to TRBD2. Here the sequenced sample was CD4+ T cells from blood, taken before the transplant. This TCR was recovered from a human donor who received a combined kidney and bone marrow transplant. DNA for the CDR3: TGTGCCAGCAGTGATGTAGCGGGTACCTACAATGAGCAGTTCTTC. This translates into CASSDVAGTYNEQFF.